A selection of T cell receptor beta chains follows, all from one sample in a study of T cell responses to AZD1222 COVID-19 vaccine. Measured with immunoSEQ multiplex PCR; TCRdb has only the in-frame clones, and not every one. The sample consists of 120,000 or so clones, 92% of them appearing once. Sequenced here: peripheral blood, sampled on day 0 of AZD1222 vaccination. These receptors came from an adult in good health. The conserved cysteine and the conserved F or W are not part of the CDR3 here. A D gene is named only where the DNA matches it firmly.

D | J | V | CDR3
TRBD2 | TRBJ2-3 | TRBV29-1 | SVEGGRGTDTQY
TRBD2 | TRBJ2-2 | TRBV7-8 | ASSRLAGGPNTGELF
. | TRBJ1-1 | TRBV12-5 | ASGLTLNTEAF
. | TRBJ2-3 | TRBV3-1/TRBV3-2 | ASSQRGADTQY
TRBD1 | TRBJ1-3 | TRBV19 | ASSPFHYRGRRSGNTIY
. | TRBJ2-7 | TRBV7-9 | ASSSGSRGEQY
TRBD1 | TRBJ1-3 | TRBV3-1/TRBV3-2 | ASSQNRGSSGNTIY
. | TRBJ1-2 | TRBV4-2 | ASSQDRGLGYGYT
. | TRBJ2-1 | TRBV6-5 | ASSYSTGEHYNEQF
TRBD2 | TRBJ2-1 | TRBV7-3 | ASSSGLAGGGGQF
. | TRBJ1-1 | TRBV27 | ASWQAAGDTEAF
TRBD1 | TRBJ2-1 | TRBV9 | ASSYTIGQGMDEQF
TRBD2 | TRBJ2-1 | TRBV24-1 | ATSGLAGGDEQF
TRBD1 | TRBJ1-4 | TRBV18 | ASSPRTGVHEKLF
. | TRBJ2-2 | TRBV18 | ASSPDRTGELF
TRBD1 | TRBJ1-6 | TRBV6-5 | ASSYGGQGNSPLH
. | TRBJ2-5 | TRBV9 | ASSAQGGETQY
TRBD1 | TRBJ1-5 | TRBV7-8 | ASSSWTGRVGQPQH
TRBD2 | TRBJ2-7 | TRBV5-1 | ASSLDGGGQRSYEQY
TRBD2 | TRBJ2-1 | TRBV28 | ASSIGLAGQNEQF
TRBD2 | TRBJ2-1 | TRBV11-2 | ASSHEPSGRYLF
. | TRBJ1-2 | TRBV7-9 | ASSTPTGDGYT
. | TRBJ2-6 | TRBV25-1 | ASGGRRSSGANVLT
TRBD2 | TRBJ2-2 | TRBV2 | ASSELAANTGELF
TRBD1 | TRBJ1-5 | TRBV19 | ASSSLGQGAFGQPQH
TRBD1 | TRBJ2-7 | TRBV12-5 | ASGLENDRAFSYEQY
. | TRBJ2-2 | TRBV6-5 | ASIPRGLNTGELF